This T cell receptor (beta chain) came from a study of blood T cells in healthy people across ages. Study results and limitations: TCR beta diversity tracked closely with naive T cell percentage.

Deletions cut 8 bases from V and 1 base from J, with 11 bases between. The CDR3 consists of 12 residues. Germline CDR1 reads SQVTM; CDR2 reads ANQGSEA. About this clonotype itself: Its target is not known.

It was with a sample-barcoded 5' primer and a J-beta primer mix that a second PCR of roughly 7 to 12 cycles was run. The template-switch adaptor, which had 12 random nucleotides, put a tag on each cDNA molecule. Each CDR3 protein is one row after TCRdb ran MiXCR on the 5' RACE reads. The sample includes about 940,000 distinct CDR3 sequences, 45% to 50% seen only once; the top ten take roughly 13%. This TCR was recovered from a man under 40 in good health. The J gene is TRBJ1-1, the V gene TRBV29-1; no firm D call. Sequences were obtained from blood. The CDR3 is CSFGKGNTEAFF. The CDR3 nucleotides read TGCAGCTTTGGAAAAGGGAACACTGAAGCTTTCTTT. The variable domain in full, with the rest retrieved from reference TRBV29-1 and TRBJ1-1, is SAVISQKPSRDICQRGTSLTIQCQVDSQVTMMFWYRQQPGQSLTLIATANQGSEATYESGFVIDKFPISRPNLTFSTLTVSNMSPEDSSIYLCSFGKGNTEAFFGQGTRLTVV.